This is a list of T cell receptor beta chains from one sample in a study of shared clonotypes between healthy human individuals. TCRdb keeps only in-frame clones here, not all; method: immunoSEQ multiplex PCR. This table has 490,000 or so clones, roughly 78% appearing once. Material: PBMCs. The receptor set was obtained from a woman aged 40-49 years in good health. Some clones in this sample may be carry-over from other donors' samples. The CDR3 runs from the conserved cysteine through the conserved F or W. The D gene is left open where the match is weak. Size is stated for part of the rows, as once, few or many counts, or as a class when the clone is expanded.

>TRBJ2-3|-|TRBV5-4|TRBD2
TGTGCCAGCAGCTTGGGGACTAGCGGGAGTTTAGATACGCAGTATTTT
CASSLGTSGSLDTQYF
>TRBJ2-7|-|TRBV6-1|TRBD1
TGTGCCAGCAGTCCGGGACAGGGTGCCCCCTACGAGCAGTACTTC
CASSPGQGAPYEQYF
>TRBJ2-6|-|TRBV30|-
TGTGCCTGGAGTGTACCCAGGGCTGGGGCCAACGTCCTGACTTTC
CAWSVPRAGANVLTF
>TRBJ2-1|-|TRBV7-6|-
TGTGCCAGCAGCGAAAGTGGCGGGGCAGGCAATGAGCAGTTCTTC
CASSESGGAGNEQFF
>TRBJ2-1|-|TRBV6-4|TRBD2
TGTGCCAGCAGTGAAAGGGCTAGCGGTTACAATGAGCAGTTCTTC
CASSERASGYNEQFF
>TRBJ2-7|-|TRBV4-3|TRBD1
TGCGCCAGCAGCCAATTGTCACTCGGGACAGCATACGAGCAGTACTTC
CASSQLSLGTAYEQYF
>TRBJ2-3|-|TRBV19|-
TGTGCCAGTAGTATGGGGGGAGCCTCAGATACGCAGTATTTT
CASSMGGASDTQYF
>TRBJ1-4|once|TRBV18|TRBD1
TGTGCCAGCTCACTTCTACCGGGACAGGGTAATGAAAAACTGTTTTTT
CASSLLPGQGNEKLFF
>TRBJ2-7|-|TRBV5-1|-
TGCGCCAGCAGCCGGGGACTCAGGGGCTACGAGCAGTACTTC
CASSRGLRGYEQYF
>TRBJ2-7|once|TRBV7-8|-
TGTGCCAGCAGCTTGGGGGGAACGGGGGCCTACGAGCAGTACTTC
CASSLGGTGAYEQYF
>TRBJ2-6|-|TRBV5-1|-
TGCGCCAGCAGCCCCAGGACCTCTGGGGCCAACGTCCTGACTTTC
CASSPRTSGANVLTF
>TRBJ2-3|-|TRBV5-1|TRBD2
TGCGCCAGCAGCTCTTCTAGCGGATTCACAGATACGCAGTATTTT
CASSSSSGFTDTQYF
>TRBJ2-1|-|TRBV30|-
TGTGCCTGGAGTGTAACGGGACTGTACAATGAGCAGTTCTTC
CAWSVTGLYNEQFF
>TRBJ2-7|-|TRBV6-5|-
TGTGCCAGCAGTTACTCTTCCGACACGTCCTACGAGCAGTACTTC
CASSYSSDTSYEQYF